This paragraph reports one T cell receptor (beta chain). Its antigen target is currently unknown. No base quality values were provided; no much bigger clone lies one nucleotide off. Based on the germline V gene, the CDR1 and CDR2 sequences are SGHRS and YFSETQ. Deletion took 4 bases off V and 4 bases off J, with a span of 15 bases between the germline ends. From cysteine to phenylalanine, the CDR3 is 16 amino acids long. This entry keeps only the CDR3 DNA: 48 bases, framed from base 1. What the time point label conveys for this sample: baseline before first vaccination. The vaccinee samples were drawn from two UK trials, COV001 and COV002, one of which was a single-blind randomized controlled phase 2/3 trial testing AZD1222 (ChAdOx1 nCoV-19) in healthy adults. For TCRbeta chain sequencing, PBMC samples from trial participants were taken at day 0 and at day 28 after the second dose. The data are from a study of T cell responses to AZD1222 COVID-19 vaccine (dated by TCRdb to 2020 to 2022). With regard to the full study: Because spike-specific TCR depth and breadth did not differ between the two schedules, AZD1222 recipients who got a second dose at roughly 4 weeks were pooled with those who got a second dose at roughly 12 weeks. A total of about 230 trial participants underwent TCR sequencing, of whom 200 to 220 received two doses of AZD1222 and 26 received two doses of the MenACWY control vaccine. Trial participants were enrolled by age into 18-55, 56-69 and 70-plus year subgroups, with about 150, 28 and 57 TCR-sequenced participants respectively.

The research as a whole found: Reportedly, close to half of the unique spike-specific TCRs recognized epitopes lying outside the regions that are mutated in the B.1.351 and B.1.1.7 variants. Conclusions about previously exposed vaccinees were limited because only a handful of AZD1222 recipients were SARS-CoV-2 seropositive at baseline. Participants were mostly white British, with more females than males. The authors suggested clonal diversity may have been underestimated. Vaccine-associated CD4 TCRs spanned the whole spike protein, with dominant responses in regions 160-218 and 743-854. Because no day 14 peak-response samples were available, the repertoires could be characterized only after the peak T cell response. The 56-69-year group was small, and its depth increase did not reach significance, likely because of low power. A significant rise in spike-specific TCR breadth and depth was observed after two AZD1222 doses relative to day 0 and relative to MenACWY recipients.

The CDR3 regions of human TCRbeta chains were analyzed by immunosequencing. The authors' analysis ran thus. TCRs in the repertoires were matched against a reference library of SARS-CoV-2-specific TCRs that had been generated with the MIRA antigen-specificity platform. Breadth was defined as the fraction of unique TCRs that were SARS-CoV-2-associated. Depth was defined as the fraction of total T cells that were SARS-CoV-2-associated. Using the MIRA data, each spike-specific TCR was mapped to the spike region that the TCR reacts to and placed in a CD4 or CD8 class. Log10-transformed breadth and depth values were compared by one-way ANOVA with Sidak's multiple comparisons tests. TCRdb holds this immuneACCESS table with in-frame rearrangements only. Some clones are missing; in checked studies, unresolved V genes explain under half, and the rest has no known cause. V, J and clone size reflect that table, while D and trimming were determined from the DNA. Counted in this sample were almost 80,000 clones; roughly nine tenths of them appeared once. Of the sample, about 22% falls within the top ten clones.

The source material was peripheral blood, sampled on day 0 of AZD1222 vaccination. The V and J genes are TRBV5-1 and TRBJ1-6, with the identity of the D gene unclear. The clonotype originates from an adult in good health. At the DNA level, the sequence is TGCGCCAGCAGCCCGGAAACAGCCTCGTATAATTCACCCCTCCACTTT. Translated, it reads CASSPETASYNSPLHF.